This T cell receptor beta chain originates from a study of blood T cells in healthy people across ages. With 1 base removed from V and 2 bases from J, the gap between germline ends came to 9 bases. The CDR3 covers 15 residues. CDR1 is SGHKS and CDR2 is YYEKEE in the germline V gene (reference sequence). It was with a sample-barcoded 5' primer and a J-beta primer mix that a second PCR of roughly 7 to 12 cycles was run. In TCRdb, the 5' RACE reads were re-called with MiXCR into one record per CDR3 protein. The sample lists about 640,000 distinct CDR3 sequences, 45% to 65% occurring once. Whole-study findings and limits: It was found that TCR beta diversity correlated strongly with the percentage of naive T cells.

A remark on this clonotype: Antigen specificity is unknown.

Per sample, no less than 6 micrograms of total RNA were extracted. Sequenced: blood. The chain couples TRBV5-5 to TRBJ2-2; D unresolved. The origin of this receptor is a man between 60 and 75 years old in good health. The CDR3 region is CASSLSAANTGELFF. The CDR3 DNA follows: TGTGCCAGCAGCTTGAGTGCAGCAAACACCGGGGAGCTGTTTTTT.